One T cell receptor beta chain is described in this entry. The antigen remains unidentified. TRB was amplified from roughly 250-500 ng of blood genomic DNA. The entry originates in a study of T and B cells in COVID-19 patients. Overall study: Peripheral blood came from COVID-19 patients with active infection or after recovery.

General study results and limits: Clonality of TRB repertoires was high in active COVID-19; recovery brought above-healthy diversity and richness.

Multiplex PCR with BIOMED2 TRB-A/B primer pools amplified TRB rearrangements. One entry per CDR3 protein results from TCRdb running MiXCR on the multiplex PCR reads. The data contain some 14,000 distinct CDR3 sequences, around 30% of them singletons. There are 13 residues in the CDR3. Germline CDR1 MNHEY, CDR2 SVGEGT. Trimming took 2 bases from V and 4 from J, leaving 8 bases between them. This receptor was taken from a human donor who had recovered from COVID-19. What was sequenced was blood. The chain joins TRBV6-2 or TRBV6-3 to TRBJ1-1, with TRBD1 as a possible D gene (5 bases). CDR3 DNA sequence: TGTGCCAGCAGTTACGGGGGGATCACTGAAGCTTTCTTT. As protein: CASSYGGITEAFF.